The 27 T cell receptor beta chains below were found in one sample sequenced in a study of control samples from healthy donors and cancer patients. Clones were sequenced by immunoSEQ multiplex PCR, and TCRdb holds only the in-frame ones, with some missing. The sample includes 90,000 to 100,000 clones, about 79% of them seen just once. Sequenced material: blood. The receptors were sampled from a woman aged 25 to 45 in good health.

The V gene is TRBV7-9, the J gene TRBJ2-3; 12 nucleotides line up with TRBD1. Germline-derived CDR1 and CDR2 are SEHNR and FQNEAQ (reference sequence). V lost 1 base, J lost 0 bases, and 2 bases stayed unmatched. CDR3 length: 17 residues. CDR3: CASSLGDRGLSTDTQYF. CDR3 coding DNA: TGTGCCAGCAGCTTAGGGGACAGGGGGCTGAGCACAGATACGCAGTATTTT.

The chain is built from TRBV19 and TRBJ1-2, with 10 bases matching TRBD1. V trimming: 7 bases; J trimming: 3 bases; junction bases outside the gene matches: 5. The CDR3 runs to 14 residues. CDR1 is LNHDA, CDR2 SQIVND, per germline (reference sequence). CDR3 sequence: CASTGQGIDYGYTF. The CDR3 DNA reads as TGTGCCAGTACGGGACAGGGGATAGACTATGGCTACACCTTC.

This chain connects TRBV19 to TRBJ1-3; 8 bases are a match to TRBD1. The CDR3 runs to 16 residues. Germline V gene lookup returns CDR1 LNHDA and CDR2 SQIVND (reference sequence). Trimming at V came to 4 bases and at J to 3 bases, leaving 8 bases not matched to a gene. The CDR3 loop is CASSTGQGVDGNTIYF. The CDR3 DNA reads as TGTGCCAGTAGTACCGGACAGGGCGTGGATGGAAACACCATATATTTT.

The count of this clone is one. The V and J genes are TRBV11-2 and TRBJ2-5, with 9 bases lining up with TRBD1. The J segment lost 8 bases and the V segment lost 1 base, leaving 8 bases of the junction unmatched. The CDR3 runs 15 residues. Germline V lookup: CDR1 SGHAT, CDR2 FQNNGV. Here the CDR3 reads CASSLGPGQGATQYF. The CDR3 bases are TGTGCCAGCAGCTTAGGTCCGGGACAGGGAGCCACCCAGTACTTC.

This chain joins TRBV9 and TRBJ1-2; D not resolved. CDR3 length: 14 amino acids. Germline-derived CDR1 and CDR2 are SGDLS and YYNGEE. V lost 0 bases and J lost 0, with 6 bases in between. Here the CDR3 reads CASSVVGANYGYTF. In DNA, the CDR3 is TGTGCCAGCAGCGTAGTTGGGGCTAACTATGGCTACACCTTC.

The chain links TRBV6-5 to TRBJ1-5; a weak D match, TRBD1 (5 bases). V was trimmed by 5 bases and J by 6 bases, leaving 11 bases between them. Germline CDR1 reads MNHEY; CDR2 reads SVGAGI. CDR3 length: 13 amino acids. The CDR3 DNA reads TGTGCCAGCAGTCGGGAAAGGGGTCAGCCCCAGCATTTT. Translating it yields CASSRERGQPQHF.

The chain joins TRBV2 to TRBJ2-3, with TRBD1 matching over 9 bases. V shed 6 bases and J 4 bases; nucleotides not matched to a gene: 5. Per germline, CDR1 SNHLY and CDR2 FYNNEI. The CDR3 loop spans 14 amino acids. CDR3 bases: TGTGCCAGCAGGGTTTACAGGGGGCCAGATACGCAGTATTTT. It yields the protein CASRVYRGPDTQYF.

This rearrangement joins TRBV19 to TRBJ1-2; tentatively, D is TRBD1 (6 bases). Germline V gene lookup returns CDR1 LNHDA and CDR2 SQIVND (reference sequence). This CDR3 region has 12 residues. Deletions cut 5 bases from V and 13 bases from J, with 17 bases between. In DNA form, the CDR3 reads TGTGCCAGTAGTTATCAGGGGAGGACTTGCACCTTC. Its protein is CASSYQGRTCTF.

The CDR3 DNA reads TGTGCCTGGACCACAGGGGGCGTGTTGTCCTACGAGCAGTACTTC. This gives the protein CAWTTGGVLSYEQYF. V gene TRBV30 combines with J gene TRBJ2-7; 9 bases are a match to TRBD1. The V gene end was trimmed by 4 bases and the J gene end by 1 base; junction bases not matched to a gene: 8. The CDR3 is 15 amino acids. Germline V lookup: CDR1 GTSNPN, CDR2 SVGIG (reference sequence).

The V gene is TRBV11-2, the J gene TRBJ2-7; the D call may be TRBD1 or TRBD2 (7 bases each). The V end lost 5 bases, the J end lost 4 bases, and 21 bases lay between the germline ends. CDR1 is SGHAT and CDR2 is FQNNGV in the germline V gene. The CDR3 has 16 amino acids. The CDR3 loop is CASSPRQGGPPYEQYF. The DNA for the CDR3 is TGTGCCAGCAGCCCCCGACAGGGAGGGCCCCCTTACGAGCAGTACTTC.

This rearrangement joins TRBV6-5 to TRBJ1-1; tentatively, D is TRBD1 (6 bases). V lost 6 bases to trimming and J lost 2 bases, with 13 bases between them. CDR1 MNHEY and CDR2 SVGAGI come from the germline V gene. The CDR3 extends over 14 amino acids. The CDR3 DNA reads as TGTGCCAGCAGATCGGCAGGGGAAAACACTGAAGCTTTCTTT. Residues: CASRSAGENTEAFF.

This clone has only a few counts. The rearrangement links TRBV12-3 or TRBV12-4 to TRBJ2-1; D is ambiguous. There are 12 residues in the CDR3. V lost 7 bases to trimming and J lost 5 bases, with 9 bases between them. The CDR3 coding sequence is TGTGCCAGCAAGGTCGAGAACAATGAGCAGTTCTTC. Its protein product is CASKVENNEQFF.

In this sample, this clone turned up once. V is TRBV7-8 and J is TRBJ1-1; the match to TRBD1 covers 10 bases. V shed 4 bases, J shed 4 bases, and the junction held 0 bases outside the gene matches. The germline CDR1 and CDR2 sequences are SGHVS and FQNEAQ. The CDR3 has 13 amino acids. The DNA for the CDR3 is TGTGCCAGCAGCTGGGACAGGGGCACTGAAGCTTTCTTT. Its translation is CASSWDRGTEAFF.

The CDR3 DNA reads TGTGCCAGCAGTGCACTAGGGGGCGGCTACACCTTC. Encoded protein: CASSALGGGYTF. The chain couples TRBV27 to TRBJ1-2; 7 positions agree with TRBD1. The CDR3 runs to 12 residues. V shed 5 bases and J 8 bases; nucleotides not matched to a gene: 5. Germline loops: CDR1 MNHEY, CDR2 SMNVEV (reference sequence).

For the CDR3, the DNA is TGTGCCACCAGTGATGCCCGGGTCGTCGATTCCTACGAGCAGTACTTC. Its protein product is CATSDARVVDSYEQYF. The chain uses TRBV24-1 and TRBJ2-7, with D hard to call. Between the trimmed V and J ends, which lost 3 bases and 1 base, there was a span of 15 bases. Germline-derived CDR1 and CDR2 are KGHDR and SFDVKD. The CDR3 is 16 amino acids.

A remark on this clone: The sample contains more than one DNA sequence encoding this CDR3. The chain uses TRBV3-1 (or the pseudogene TRBV3-2) and TRBJ2-1; 9 nucleotides align to TRBD2. This CDR3 region has 19 residues. Germline trimming cut 1 base from V and 2 bases from J; bases unmatched to any gene: 12. In germline, CDR1 is LGHDT, CDR2 YNNKEL (reference sequence). In DNA, the CDR3 is TGTGCCAGCAGCCAAGTAGTAGGGCTCAGCGGGGGGCCCTACAATGAGCAGTTCTTC. It translates to CASSQVVGLSGGPYNEQFF.

V usage is TRBV9 and J usage is TRBJ1-6, with D possibly being TRBD1 (5 bases). Trimming took off 2 bases at V and 6 bases at J, with 6 bases between the two ends. From germline, CDR1 is SGDLS and CDR2 YYNGEE. The CDR3 is 13 residues long. The DNA for the CDR3 is TGTGCCAGCAGCGTCGACAGTAATTCACCCCTCCACTTT. Encoded protein: CASSVDSNSPLHF.

J is TRBJ2-1 and V is TRBV3-1 (or the pseudogene TRBV3-2), with a weak D call TRBD2 (7 bases). V was trimmed by 1 base and J by 4 bases, leaving 14 bases between them. This CDR3 has 16 residues. Germline V gene data show CDR1 as LGHDT and CDR2 as YNNKEL (reference sequence). CDR3 coding DNA: TGTGCCAGCAGCCAAGGCAGGGGAGGGACTTACAATGAGCAGTTCTTC. Translating gives CASSQGRGGTYNEQFF.

J is TRBJ1-2 and V is TRBV29-1; possibly TRBD1 for D (5 bases). Germline loops: CDR1 SQVTM, CDR2 ANQGSEA. V was cut by 7 bases and J by 7 bases, with 16 bases left in between. This CDR3 has 12 amino acids. Here the CDR3 DNA reads TGCAGCGCGCTTTCAGGGTTCCTTGGCTACACCTTC. Translating it yields CSALSGFLGYTF. Based on the CDR3 plus reference TRBV29-1 and TRBJ1-2, the full variable domain is SAVISQKPSRDICQRGTSLTIQCQVDSQVTMMFWYRQQPGQSLTLIATANQGSEATYESGFVIDKFPISRPNLTFSTLTVSNMSPEDSSIYLCSALSGFLGYTFGSGTRLTVV.

The chain recombines TRBV7-9 with TRBJ1-1; perhaps TRBD1 as D (6 bases). V was pared by 2 bases and J by 3 bases, with 16 bases between. CDR1 is SEHNR, CDR2 FQNEAQ, per germline (reference sequence). The CDR3 is 16 residues long. CDR3 in amino acids: CASSLSTGKEDTEAFF. CDR3 nucleotides: TGTGCCAGCAGCTTATCCACAGGGAAGGAGGACACTGAAGCTTTCTTT. Combining the CDR3 with reference TRBV7-9 and TRBJ1-1 gives the whole variable domain DTGVSQNPRHKITKRGQNVTFRCDPISEHNRLYWYRQTLGQGPEFLTYFQNEAQLEKSRLLSDRFSAERPKGSFSTLEIQRTEQGDSAMYLCASSLSTGKEDTEAFFGQGTRLTVV.

The V and J genes are TRBV2 and TRBJ1-2, with D uncertain. This CDR3 is 14 amino acids long. CDR1 SNHLY and CDR2 FYNNEI come from the germline V gene. Trimming removed 4 bases from V and 0 bases from J, with 9 bases in between. CDR3 sequence: CASSVGITNYGYTF. The DNA for the CDR3 is TGTGCCAGCAGTGTCGGCATTACTAACTATGGCTACACCTTC. Supplemented by reference TRBV2 and TRBJ1-2, the full variable domain reads EPEVTQTPSHQVTQMGQEVILRCVPISNHLYFYWYRQILGQKVEFLVSFYNNEISEKSEIFDDQFSVERPDGSNFTLKIRSTKLEDSAMYFCASSVGITNYGYTFGSGTRLTVV.

The chain couples TRBV4-3 to TRBJ2-3; a weak D match, TRBD2 (6 bases). Germline V gene data show CDR1 as LGHNA and CDR2 as YSLEER. The CDR3 extends over 15 amino acids. Between the trimmed V and J ends, which lost 3 bases and 6 bases, there was a span of 16 bases. CDR3 nucleotides: TGCGCCAGCAGCCAGGGCGCTAGCGTCTGGGATACGCAGTATTTT. It is translated as CASSQGASVWDTQYF.

The chain has TRBV7-6 and TRBJ1-3; D is unresolved. Trimming stripped 3 bases from V and 0 bases from J, with 12 bases between. The CDR3 has 16 amino acids. Germline V gene data show CDR1 as SGHVS and CDR2 as FNYEAQ. In DNA, the CDR3 is TGTGCCAGCAGCTTTGTCGACCGAGGCTCTGGAAACACCATATATTTT. The encoded protein is CASSFVDRGSGNTIYF.

This clone turned up a few times. This rearrangement joins TRBV12-3 or TRBV12-4 to TRBJ1-5; D gene ambiguous. The CDR3 extends over 13 amino acids. Trimming removed 2 bases at V and 1 base at J, with 3 bases between. This chain's CDR3 is CASSLISNQPQHF. The CDR3 DNA reads TGTGCCAGCAGTTTAATCAGCAATCAGCCCCAGCATTTT.

The V call is TRBV5-1, the J call TRBJ2-5; no clear D gene. This CDR3 spans 15 amino acids. Looked up from germline, CDR1 is SGHRS and CDR2 is YFSETQ. Trimming stripped 0 bases from V and 1 base from J, with 10 bases between. The CDR3 region is CASSLDGRGQETQYF. The DNA for the CDR3 is TGCGCCAGCAGCTTGGATGGGCGTGGCCAAGAGACCCAGTACTTC.

On this clone: At one boundary the junction diverges from the germline segment, which might be a read error. This sequence joins TRBV10-3 and TRBJ2-5; D not certain. CDR3 length: 12 residues. CDR1 ENHRY and CDR2 SYGVKD come from the germline V gene. The CDR3 coding sequence is TGTGCCACCAGTCCATATCAAGAGACCCAGTACTTC. Protein sequence: CATSPYQETQYF.

The gene calls are TRBV29-1 and TRBJ1-3, with D possibly being TRBD1 (5 bases). V was shortened by 7 bases and J by 3 bases, with 13 bases between the two germline ends. CDR1 and CDR2 from the germline V gene are SQVTM and ANQGSEA. This CDR3 is built from 13 residues. The CDR3 spells CSGRQGFGNTIYF. The CDR3 nucleotides are TGCAGCGGGAGGCAGGGTTTTGGAAACACCATATATTTT.